This T cell receptor (beta chain) derives from a study of PD-1 blockade in classical Hodgkin lymphoma. Study findings and constraints: Sources of repertoire differences remain undefined, possibly disease activity or prior therapy. Relapsed/refractory patients reportedly had lower baseline diversity than newly diagnosed patients.

This CDR3 has 15 amino acids. V lost 4 bases and J 2 bases, leaving 14 bases between the germline ends. In germline, CDR1 is KGHSH, CDR2 LQKENI. In the case of this clone: Its antigen is undetermined.

Time point in this sample: newly diagnosed, previously untreated cHL patient sample. Peripheral samples used as comparators were newly diagnosed, untreated classical Hodgkin lymphoma PBMCs. This table comes from immunoSEQ multiplex PCR, and its TCRdb copy is limited to in-frame clones, with some not included. The repertoire holds around 27,000 clones, with approximately 93% as singletons. The rearrangement links TRBV18 to TRBJ1-2; TRBD1 is a possible D gene (6 bases). Sequencing used peripheral blood mononuclear cells (PBMCs). This receptor was taken from a human donor with classical Hodgkin lymphoma. The CDR3 loop is CASSLSQGPNYGYTF. In nucleotides, the CDR3 is TGTGCCAGCTCACTCAGTCAGGGGCCCAACTATGGCTACACCTTC.